This T cell receptor (beta chain) was captured by sequencing in a study of T cells in Graves' hyperthyroidism and ophthalmopathy (dated by TCRdb to the late 2010s). Regarding the complete study: Peripheral blood samples were taken at the time of initial diagnosis, prior to any treatment. TCR V-J signatures able to tell the groups apart were searched for in a discovery cohort of 100 patients, of whom fewer than 45 had Graves' ophthalmopathy and about 60 had stable Graves' hyperthyroidism. Prospective prediction of ophthalmopathy was tested in an independent validation cohort of 18 hyperthyroidism patients and 15 to 17 patients who later progressed to ophthalmopathy. The 100 or so discovery patients were divided at random into training and test sets in a 7:3 ratio. Thyroid tissue and blood T-cell repertoires from six Graves' hyperthyroidism patients were also compared in the study. Once sampling was done, hyperthyroidism patients were given methimazole at a starting dose of 30 mg daily, whereas ophthalmopathy patients were given high-dose intravenous methylprednisolone. The paper describes TCR Vbeta CDR3 sequencing of 140 or so peripheral blood samples, made up of 43 ophthalmopathy patients, some 80 hyperthyroidism patients and about 17 progressor patients.

Including the terminal cysteine and phenylalanine, the CDR3 comprises 14 residues. Only the CDR3 DNA is retained, 42 bases long and in frame from the first base. Trimming at the junction amounts to 5 bases on V and 4 bases on J, and the germline ends lie 14 bases apart. The CDR1 and CDR2 encoded by the germline V gene are MNHEY and SVGEGT. Ten or more counts support this clonotype. Its antigen is not yet known. Base qualities are not at hand, and no much larger clone is one base apart. Amplification of TCR beta CDR3 regions was carried out from RNA transcripts. For the first round of RT-PCR on the TCR CDR3, the HTBI primer set was used together with the Qiagen OneStep RT-PCR kit. The libraries were constructed in a second round of multiplex PCR and then size-selected and purified. Sequencing of the libraries was done on an Illumina HiSeq2000 using paired-end 100 bp reads. Per the original workflow: SOAPnuke was used to process the raw data, throwing out any read that contained adapters or uncalled bases, had a mean Phred below 15, or lacked an exact constant-primer or identifier match. COPE v1.2.5 was used to merge the high-quality paired reads, and each unique nucleotide sequence was defined as a clonotype. MiTCR v1.1 was used to align clonotypes to the IMGT TRBV, TRBD and TRBJ reference segments. Analysis was restricted to V-J combinations with a frequency above 0.0001, which covered 99.2% of repertoires. A TCS score was defined as the ratio between F50 (clonal expansion) and ExV (chaos), using BLOSUM62-based TCRdist between CDR3 peptides within each V-J. Welch's t-statistics and random forest reduced roughly 530 V-J features to roughly 13, which were used in a naive Bayes classifier (R e1071). TCRdb redid the processing of the public reads, applying fastp at Q25 and MiXCR, and retained in-frame beta chains. Under each unique CDR3 protein, matching rows form one entry showing the most common genes and DNA. TCRdb's processing, not the authors', yielded these V and J calls. The sample includes about 480,000 distinct CDR3 sequences, with less than 25% observed a single time. Around 11% of the sample belongs to the ten largest clones.

The paper as a whole reports these results and caveats: Most expanded thyroid clonotypes (frequency above 0.001) were also found in blood, which suggests that blood repertoires may mirror thyroid immune responses. In validation, the model predicted progression to ophthalmopathy a median of roughly 6.1 months before onset, with over 60% sensitivity and 72.22% specificity. In cross-validation, a model built on a 13 V-J signature told ophthalmopathy apart from stable hyperthyroidism with approximately 90% sensitivity and approximately 84% specificity, and in testing the same model reached 80%/75%. No statistical method was used to fix the sample size in advance, and group allocation was not hidden from the investigators.

Ophthalmopathy patients had moderately to severely active disease, with a Clinical Activity Score of 3 or more, a NOSPECS grade of 4 or more, and a disease duration of less than 3 months. Exclusion was applied to patients with uncontrolled infections, other autoimmune diseases, pregnancy or lactation. Diagnoses were based on clinical symptoms, serum thyroxine and TRAb, thyroid ultrasound and orbital computed tomography. Ficoll-Paque density gradient centrifugation was used to isolate PBMCs from 8.5 to 10 ml of fresh peripheral blood. Trizol reagent was used to extract total RNA, and RNA quality was then checked on an Agilent 2100 Bioanalyzer.

The source of this sequence is a woman between 25 and 40 years old with Graves' ophthalmopathy. Input material: blood. The rearrangement joined TRBV6-2 or TRBV6-3 to TRBJ2-5, with a weak D call of TRBD2 (6 bases match). The sequenced DNA is TGTGCCAGCAGTACGCCGACTAGTCTAGAGACCCAGTACTTC. Protein translation: CASSTPTSLETQYF.